This paragraph reports one T cell receptor (beta chain). The data were obtained in a study of blood T cell repertoires in COVID-19. Study as a whole: The analysed material was cDNA or gDNA that came from T cells, B-cell-depleted T cells, or PBMCs.

A Seattle source enrolled patients during active infection and followed them longitudinally. Study processing details: It was from reference gene primer amplification that nucleated cell counts were estimated. The protocol was immunoSEQ multiplex PCR, while the TCRdb copy is restricted to in-frame clones and leaves out a portion. V and J calls and clone size come straight from that table; D and trimming were deduced from the DNA. The sample has roughly 500,000 clones; roughly nine tenths are singletons. Sequencing was performed on peripheral blood. This sequence was found in a man aged 18 to 29 with COVID-19, enrolled during active disease.

The CDR3 DNA follows: TGTGCCAGCAGGGCCCTAGGGGGTTACGAGCAGTACTTC. Translation: CASRALGGYEQYF. The genes are TRBV27 and TRBJ2-7; maybe TRBD1 (6 bases). The CDR3 is made up of 13 amino acids. CDR1 MNHEY and CDR2 SMNVEV come from the germline V gene (reference sequence). The V end was cut by 6 bases, the J end by 4 bases, with 13 bases between.